This T cell receptor (beta chain) was observed in a study of Ad26.COV2.S vaccination and SARS-CoV-2 variants. Study findings and constraints: It was vaccine recipients, not placebo recipients, who had the higher spike-specific TCR breadth.

Germline-derived CDR1 and CDR2 are SGHRS and YFSETQ. V dropped 2 bases and J dropped 7 bases, with 7 bases sitting between them. The CDR3 has 13 amino acids. This sample's treatment: 15 to 20 received Ad26.COV2.S at low or high dose, single or two shots; 5 received placebo; per-sample allocation not given. Sampling was performed 63 days after the first vaccine or placebo injection. An Ad26 vector carrying the Wuhan-strain SARS-CoV-2 spike served as the vaccine. This table comes from immunoSEQ multiplex PCR, and its TCRdb copy is limited to in-frame clones, with some not included. The table shows some 270,000 clones, with roughly 85% occurring only once. A word on this clone: Antigen unknown.

The rearrangement joins TRBV5-1 to TRBJ1-6, with D uncertain. This TCR came from a person aged 18-60 years who received the Ad26.COV2.S COVID-19 vaccine or a placebo. The sequencing here drew on peripheral blood, taken in a trial of Ad26.COV2.S vaccine versus placebo. This CDR3 is CASSFGVNSPLHF. The CDR3 nucleotides are TGCGCCAGCAGCTTCGGGGTGAATTCACCCCTCCACTTT.